The T cell receptor (beta chain) under discussion was sequenced for a study of glioma-infiltrating T cells after dendritic cell vaccination. Study details: Between the early 2000s and the early 2010s, patients got autologous tumor lysate-pulsed dendritic cell vaccines.

This CDR3 is 14 amino acids long. The germline V and J ends were trimmed by 2 bases and 0 bases, with 7 bases remaining between them. Germline values: CDR1 GTSNPN, CDR2 SVGIG (reference sequence). Primers: 60 V beta forward and 13 J beta reverse. Generated by immunoSEQ multiplex PCR, the TCRdb table keeps only in-frame clones and is missing some. Among approximately 84,000 clones listed, 86% were seen once. This rearrangement joins TRBV30 to TRBJ1-4; TRBD1 might be the D (6 bases). The material was blood, obtained before dendritic cell vaccination. The TCR was taken from a human donor with glioblastoma. CDR3 bases: TGTGCCTGGAGTAGGACAGCAACTAATGAAAAACTGTTTTTT. This gives the protein CAWSRTATNEKLFF.